A selection of T cell receptor beta chains follows, all from one sample in a study of PD-L1 blockade in urothelial cancer. TCRdb's table, derived via immunoSEQ multiplex PCR, lists solely in-frame clones and lacks some. This table holds some 29,000 clones, about 87% found once. The specimen was PBMCs, collected around atezolizumab (anti-PD-L1) treatment. The source of these receptors is a man over 45 with urothelial cancer. Both conserved end residues are part of each CDR3. The D gene is left open where the match is weak. The size field is filled for only some rows; it gives once, few, many or a size class.

j_call clone_size v_call d_call cdr3_nt cdr3_aa
TRBJ2-7 NA TRBV28 TRBD1 TGTGCCAGCAGAACGGGACAGGGGGCTGAAGAGCAGTACTTC CASRTGQGAEEQYF
TRBJ1-2 NA TRBV6-5 NA TGTGCCAGCAGTTACGTGGCAGGGGATTTCAGTGGCTACACCTTC CASSYVAGDFSGYTF
TRBJ1-1 NA TRBV28 NA TGTGCCAGCACTCTAGGGGTTGAAGCTTTCTTT CASTLGVEAFF
TRBJ2-7 NA TRBV5-4 NA TGTGCCAGCAGCTTGGGAGGCAGGACAGCGAGCTACGAGCAGTACTTC CASSLGGRTASYEQYF
TRBJ1-1 NA TRBV4-1 NA TGCGCCAGCAGCCTGGGCAGGGAGGACACTGAAGCTTTCTTT CASSLGREDTEAFF
TRBJ2-7 NA TRBV4-1 TRBD2 TGCGCCAGCAGCCACGAAGCGGGAGTTTACGAGCAGTACTTC CASSHEAGVYEQYF
TRBJ1-2 NA TRBV5-1 NA TGCGCCAGCAGCTTGGCCGTCACAGTCTATGGCTACACCTTC CASSLAVTVYGYTF
TRBJ2-1 NA TRBV19 NA TGTGCCAGTAGACCGGCCCCGGAGGGCAATGAGCAGTTCTTC CASRPAPEGNEQFF
TRBJ2-5 NA TRBV30 TRBD1 TGTGCCTGGATGTACAGGGGCGACCAAGAGACCCAGTACTTC CAWMYRGDQETQYF
TRBJ1-5 NA TRBV18 TRBD1 TGTGCCAGCTCACCAGAACGGACAGGGGGCGTCTCCGGCCAGCCCCAGCATTTT CASSPERTGGVSGQPQHF
TRBJ2-5 NA TRBV20-1 NA TGCAGTGCTAAAGCGGGAGAGACCCAGTACTTC CSAKAGETQYF
TRBJ1-1 once TRBV10-2 NA TGCGCCAGCAGTGAGTCTCGAACAGGGACTGAAGCTTTCTTT CASSESRTGTEAFF
TRBJ2-3 NA TRBV5-4 TRBD2 TGTGCCAGCGCCGGGGAGCGGGGTGGCACAGATACGCAGTATTTT CASAGERGGTDTQYF